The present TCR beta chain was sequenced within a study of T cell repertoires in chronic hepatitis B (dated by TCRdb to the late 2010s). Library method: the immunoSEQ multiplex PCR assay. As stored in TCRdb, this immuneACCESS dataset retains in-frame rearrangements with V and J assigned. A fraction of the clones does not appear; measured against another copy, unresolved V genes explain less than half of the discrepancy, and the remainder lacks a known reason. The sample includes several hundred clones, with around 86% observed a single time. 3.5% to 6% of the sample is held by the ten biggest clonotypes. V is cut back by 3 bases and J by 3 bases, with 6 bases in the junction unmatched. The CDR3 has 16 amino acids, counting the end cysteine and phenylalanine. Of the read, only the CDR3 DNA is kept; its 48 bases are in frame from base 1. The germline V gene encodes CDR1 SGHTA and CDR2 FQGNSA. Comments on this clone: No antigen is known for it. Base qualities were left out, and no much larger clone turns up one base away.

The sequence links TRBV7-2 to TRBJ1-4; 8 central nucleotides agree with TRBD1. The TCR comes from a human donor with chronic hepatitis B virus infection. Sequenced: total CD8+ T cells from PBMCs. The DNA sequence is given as TGTGCCAGCAGCTTCAGGGGGCCCTCTCCTAATGAAAAACTGTTTTTT. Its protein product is CASSFRGPSPNEKLFF.